Listed below are T cell receptor beta chains from one sample, sequenced in a study of early T cells in non-severe SARS-CoV-2 infection. TCRdb ran MiXCR on the 5' RACE reads and lists one entry per CDR3 protein. There are approximately 76,000 distinct CDR3 sequences in the sample; roughly an eighth occur only once, and over 0.95% lies in the top ten. The sequenced sample was whole blood. The origin of the receptors is an adult who was a healthcare worker with PCR-confirmed SARS-CoV-2 infection or an uninfected control (not recorded which). CDR3s include the opening cysteine and the closing phenylalanine or tryptophan. The D gene is left open where the match is weak. Some rows mark clone size as missing; the rest say once, few, many or name a class of expanded clone.

J: TRBJ2-1; D: TRBD1; V: TRBV20-1; size: many; CDR3: CSARGDRGFF; DNA: TGCAGTGCTAGAGGAGACAGGGGATTCTTC
J: TRBJ2-1; D: -; V: TRBV29-1; size: many; CDR3: CSVGYNEQFF; DNA: TGCAGCGTTGGGTACAATGAGCAGTTCTTC
J: TRBJ1-1; D: TRBD1; V: TRBV5-1; size: few; CDR3: CASSFLTGGNTEAFF; DNA: TGCGCCAGCAGCTTTTTAACAGGGGGGAACACTGAAGCTTTCTTT
J: TRBJ1-1; D: -; V: TRBV20-1; size: -; CDR3: CSAYRDSGVTFF; DNA: TGCAGTGCTTACCGGGACTCCGGGGTTACTTTCTTT
J: TRBJ1-1; D: -; V: TRBV20-1; size: many; CDR3: CSAPQNPNTEAFF; DNA: TGCAGTGCTCCCCAGAATCCGAACACTGAAGCTTTCTTT
J: TRBJ1-4; D: -; V: TRBV28; size: many; CDR3: CASSLNLEPNEKLFF; DNA: TGTGCCAGCAGTTTGAACCTGGAGCCAAATGAAAAACTGTTTTTT
J: TRBJ2-7; D: -; V: TRBV5-1; size: many; CDR3: CASSLDPLYEQYF; DNA: TGCGCCAGCAGCTTAGACCCCCTCTACGAGCAGTACTTC
J: TRBJ1-5; D: -; V: TRBV7-9; size: many; CDR3: CASSPKRGINQPQHF; DNA: TGTGCCAGCAGCCCTAAGCGGGGAATAAATCAGCCCCAGCATTTT
J: TRBJ2-7; D: TRBD1; V: TRBV27; size: many; CDR3: CASRPGQNYEQYF; DNA: TGTGCCAGCAGACCGGGACAGAACTACGAGCAGTACTTC
J: TRBJ2-2; D: -; V: TRBV20-1; size: many; CDR3: CSAQPRNTGELFF; DNA: TGCAGTGCCCAGCCGAGGAACACCGGGGAGCTGTTTTTT
J: TRBJ1-1; D: -; V: TRBV27; size: many; CDR3: CASSLGTGAEAFF; DNA: TGTGCCAGCAGTTTGGGGACCGGGGCTGAAGCTTTCTTT
J: TRBJ1-1; D: TRBD1; V: TRBV7-6; size: many; CDR3: CASSLGPGQGALYTEAFF; DNA: TGTGCCAGCAGCTTAGGCCCGGGACAGGGGGCTCTGTACACTGAAGCTTTCTTT
J: TRBJ2-7; D: TRBD2; V: TRBV20-1; size: many; CDR3: CSANLAVSSYEQYF; DNA: TGCAGTGCTAACCTAGCGGTGAGCTCCTACGAGCAGTACTTC
J: TRBJ1-1; D: TRBD1; V: TRBV29-1; size: -; CDR3: CSAGTAIVAFF; DNA: TGCAGCGCGGGGACAGCTATCGTAGCTTTCTTT
J: TRBJ2-1; D: TRBD2; V: TRBV29-1; size: many; CDR3: CSVGRTSGRSEQFF; DNA: TGCAGCGTGGGCCGGACTAGCGGGAGGAGTGAGCAGTTCTTC